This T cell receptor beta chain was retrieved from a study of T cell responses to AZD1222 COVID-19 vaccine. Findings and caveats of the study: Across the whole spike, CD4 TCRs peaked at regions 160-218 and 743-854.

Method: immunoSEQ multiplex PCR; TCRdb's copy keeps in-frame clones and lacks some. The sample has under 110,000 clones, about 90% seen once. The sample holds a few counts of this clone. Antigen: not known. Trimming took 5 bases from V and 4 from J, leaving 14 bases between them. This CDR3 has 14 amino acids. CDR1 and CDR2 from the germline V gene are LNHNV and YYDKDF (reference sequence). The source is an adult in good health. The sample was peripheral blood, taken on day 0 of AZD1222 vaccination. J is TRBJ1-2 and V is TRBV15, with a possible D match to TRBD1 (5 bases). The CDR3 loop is CATSGPRDRYGYTF. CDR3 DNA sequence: TGTGCCACCAGCGGTCCTAGGGACCGCTATGGCTACACCTTC.